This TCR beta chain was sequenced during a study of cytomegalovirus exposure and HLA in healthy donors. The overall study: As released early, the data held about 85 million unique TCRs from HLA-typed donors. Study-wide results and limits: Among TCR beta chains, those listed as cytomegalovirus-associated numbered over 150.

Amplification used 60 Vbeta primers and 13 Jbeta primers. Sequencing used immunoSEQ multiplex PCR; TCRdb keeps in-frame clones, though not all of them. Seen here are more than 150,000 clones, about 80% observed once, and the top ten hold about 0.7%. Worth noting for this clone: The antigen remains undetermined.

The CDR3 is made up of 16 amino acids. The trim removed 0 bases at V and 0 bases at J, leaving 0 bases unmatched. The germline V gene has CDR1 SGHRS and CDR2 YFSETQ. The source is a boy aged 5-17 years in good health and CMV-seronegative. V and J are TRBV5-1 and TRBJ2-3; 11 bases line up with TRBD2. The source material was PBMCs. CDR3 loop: CASSLGTSGSTDTQYF. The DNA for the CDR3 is TGCGCCAGCAGCTTGGGGACTAGCGGGAGCACAGATACGCAGTATTTT.